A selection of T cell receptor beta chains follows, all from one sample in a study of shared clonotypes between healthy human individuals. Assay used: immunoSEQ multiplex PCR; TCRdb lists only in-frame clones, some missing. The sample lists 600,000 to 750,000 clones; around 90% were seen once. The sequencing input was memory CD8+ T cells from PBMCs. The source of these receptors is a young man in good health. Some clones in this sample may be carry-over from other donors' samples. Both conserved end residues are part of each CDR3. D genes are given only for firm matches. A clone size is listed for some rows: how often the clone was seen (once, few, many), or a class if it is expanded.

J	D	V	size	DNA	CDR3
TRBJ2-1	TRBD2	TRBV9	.	TGTGCCAGCAGCGCTAGCGGGGCCGCCTACAATGAGCAGTTCTTC	CASSASGAAYNEQFF
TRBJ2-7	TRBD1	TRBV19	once	TGTGCCAGTAGTAGTAGGGACAGATACTACGAGCAGTACTTC	CASSSRDRYYEQYF
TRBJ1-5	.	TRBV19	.	TGTGCCAGTAGTATAGTACATTACAATCAGCCCCAGCATTTT	CASSIVHYNQPQHF
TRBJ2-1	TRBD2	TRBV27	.	TGTGCCAGCAAAGAGCGGGAGTGGGCCTACAATGAGCAGTTCTTC	CASKEREWAYNEQFF
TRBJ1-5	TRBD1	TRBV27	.	TGTGCCAGCAGTTGGACAGGGTACAATCAGCCCCAGCATTTT	CASSWTGYNQPQHF
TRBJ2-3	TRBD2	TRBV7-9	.	TGTGCCAGCAGCGTATATGGGCTAGCGGGAGGTCCCGCAGATACGCAGTATTTT	CASSVYGLAGGPADTQYF
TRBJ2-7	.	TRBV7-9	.	TGTGCCAGCAGCCTCCCCGCCGCCTACGAGCAGTACTTC	CASSLPAAYEQYF
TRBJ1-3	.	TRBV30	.	TGTGCCTGGAGTACCCCGGGACTTTCCTCTGGAAACACCATATATTTT	CAWSTPGLSSGNTIYF
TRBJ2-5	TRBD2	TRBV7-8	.	TGTGCCAGCAGCTTAGGACTAGCGGGCCGGGAGACCCAGTACTTC	CASSLGLAGRETQYF
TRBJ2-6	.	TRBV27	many	TGTGCCAGCAGTTTGGACCGGCCTTCTGGGGCCAACGTCCTGACTTTC	CASSLDRPSGANVLTF
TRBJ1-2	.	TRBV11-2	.	TGTGCCAGCAGCTCGACACTCGGATCGGGGGGTGGCTACACCTTC	CASSSTLGSGGGYTF
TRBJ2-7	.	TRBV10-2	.	TGCGCCAGCAGTGAAAGGTGGGGCTACGAGCAGTACTTC	CASSERWGYEQYF
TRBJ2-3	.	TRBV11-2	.	TGTGCCAGCAGCCAGTTGGGGGGAAGCACAGATACGCAGTATTTT	CASSQLGGSTDTQYF
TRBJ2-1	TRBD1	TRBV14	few	TGTGCCAGCAGCCAGACAGGGCAGCAGTTCTTC	CASSQTGQQFF
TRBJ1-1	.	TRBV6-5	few	TGTGCCAGCACTCAGGGGAACACTGAAGCTTTCTTT	CASTQGNTEAFF
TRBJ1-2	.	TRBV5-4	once	TGTGCCAGCACCTCCTGGGTAGTCGGTAATAACTATGGCTACACCTTC	CASTSWVVGNNYGYTF
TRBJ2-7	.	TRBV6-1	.	TGTGCCAGCAGTCAGGTTTGGTCCTACGAGCAGTACTTC	CASSQVWSYEQYF
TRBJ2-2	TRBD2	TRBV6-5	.	TGTGCCAGCAGTTACTTCCAGGGAGGGACCGGGGAGCTGTTTTTT	CASSYFQGGTGELFF
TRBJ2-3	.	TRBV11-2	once	TGTGCCAGCAGCTTCTCGCGTTTGGGCACAGATACGCAGTATTTT	CASSFSRLGTDTQYF
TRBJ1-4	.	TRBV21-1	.	TGTGCCAGCAGCAAAGGGAGGAGGGAAAAACTGTTTTTT	CASSKGRREKLFF
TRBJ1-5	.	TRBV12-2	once	TGTGCCGGTCCCCCACGGGAGAATCAGCCCCAGCATTTT	CAGPPRENQPQHF
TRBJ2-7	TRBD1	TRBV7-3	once	TGTGCCAGCAGCTCCAGACAGGGGGTCGGCAGCGAGCAGTACTTC	CASSSRQGVGSEQYF